This T cell receptor (beta chain) was captured by sequencing in a study of T-cell memory formation after mild COVID-19 (dated by TCRdb to the early 2020s). Notes on the research overall: TCR sequence clusters from the two donors were found to be largely donor specific. T-cell clones expanding and contracting after mild COVID-19 in two donors were tracked by longitudinal TCRalpha and TCRbeta repertoire sequencing. Two young, previously healthy adult volunteers made up the cohort, one male and one female.

Sequencer: Illumina NovaSeq 6000. cDNA libraries for TCRalpha and TCRbeta were prepared by 5'RACE using constant-segment primers, with sample barcodes and unique molecular identifiers added. RNA was extracted from every sample with Trizol reagent. Libraries were amplified in two PCR steps, with a second sample barcode and Illumina TruSeq adapters added in the second step. The libraries were sequenced on an Illumina NovaSeq using 2 x 150 bp paired-end reads. In the paper's pipeline: The reads were demultiplexed and collapsed into UMI-guided consensus sequences using migec v1.2.7. Using mixcr v2.1.11, the UMI consensuses were aligned to TRA and TRB V and J templates and assembled into clonotypes. Clonotypes were classified as expanded or contracted when called significant by both edgeR and NoisET, with noise models trained on biological replicates. For edgeR calls, the cutoffs were a false discovery rate-adjusted p below 0.01 and a log2 fold-change threshold of 1. As an exploratory analysis of dynamics, PCA with hierarchical clustering was applied to max-normalized trajectories of the 1000 most abundant clonotypes. The CD4 or CD8 phenotype of responding clones was assigned using the separately sequenced CD4+ and CD8+ repertoires. TCRdb trimmed public reads at Q25 via fastp, called clones via MiXCR and kept in-frame beta chains. Rows are unified per CDR3 protein, each entry keeping the most common DNA and genes. Clone size and V and J calls follow TCRdb, not the original study. The sample table records roughly 600,000 distinct CDR3 sequences; more than 15% of these occur just once. Of the sample, around 13% falls within the top ten clones.

This clonotype showed up many times. The target of this receptor is not known. No much larger clone is present one base from it, and per-base qualities are unavailable. Findings and caveats that apply to the study as a whole: Contracting CD4+ clones turned up mainly in the CM and EM memory subsets, whereas EMRA was where CD8+ clones were enriched. The second-wave clones that peaked on day 37 were not confirmed to be SARS-CoV-2 specific. Some responding clones were detected in pre-infection memory, which suggested that pre-existing cross-reactive memory T cells had joined the SARS-CoV-2 response. Clones that contracted from day 15 to 85 showed balanced CD4/CD8 phenotypes, whereas a second wave of clones that expanded from day 15 to 37 leaned towards CD4+. Only two mild cases were covered by the study, and larger cohorts that include severe cases with pre-infection samples were considered necessary.

Ficoll-Paque density gradient centrifugation was the method used to isolate PBMCs. CDR1 and CDR2, per the germline V gene, are MGHDK and SYGVNS. V and J lose 2 bases and 6 bases, and a span of 14 bases separates them. The CDR3 contains 14 residues, cysteine and phenylalanine counted. Only the CDR3 DNA stays, 42 bases, in frame from base 1. Sequences were obtained from PBMCs or a T cell subset sorted from them (not recorded which). The receptor's source is an adult woman who had mild COVID-19 (a few samples of this study predate the infection). The sample titles of this study are shuffled in the database, so cell type and time point are left out; the donor was told from shared clones. Recombination connected TRBV25-1 to TRBJ2-7; TRBD1 is a possible D gene, resting on 5 matching bases. CDR3 sequence: CASSEGTGPPEQYF. DNA sequence: TGTGCCAGCAGTGAAGGAACAGGCCCCCCCGAGCAGTACTTC.